These T cell receptor beta chains were read from a single sample in a study of blood T cells in healthy people across ages. TCRdb re-called the 5' RACE reads with MiXCR, one entry per CDR3 protein. Of hundreds of thousands of distinct CDR3 sequences in the sample, roughly 26% were seen once. The sequenced material came from blood. Every receptor here comes from a woman in her seventies in good health. Both conserved end residues are part of each CDR3. A D gene is named only where the DNA matches it firmly. Part of the rows lack a size; the others show once, few, many or a class for expanded clones.

size: -
V: TRBV28
D: TRBD1
J: TRBJ2-7
CDR3: CASSLLRRGQGDDEQYF
DNA: TGTGCCAGCAGTTTGTTACGACGAGGACAGGGAGACGACGAGCAGTACTTC

size: few
V: TRBV12-3/TRBV12-4
D: -
J: TRBJ1-1
CDR3: CASSPLWESTEAFF
DNA: TGTGCCAGCAGCCCCCTGTGGGAGAGCACTGAAGCTTTCTTT

size: -
V: TRBV29-1
D: TRBD1
J: TRBJ1-1
CDR3: CSVVGTGRMNTEAFF
DNA: TGCAGCGTTGTGGGGACAGGCCGGATGAACACTGAAGCTTTCTTT

size: few
V: TRBV6-6
D: -
J: TRBJ1-1
CDR3: CASTEVGGGTEAFF
DNA: TGTGCCAGCACCGAAGTCGGGGGTGGCACTGAAGCTTTCTTT

size: -
V: TRBV6-9
D: -
J: TRBJ2-5
CDR3: CASSSSRGRETQYF
DNA: TGTGCCAGCAGCTCCAGTAGGGGGAGGGAGACCCAGTACTTC

size: -
V: TRBV29-1
D: -
J: TRBJ2-1
CDR3: CSARRRDEQFF
DNA: TGCAGCGCCCGCCGGAGAGATGAGCAGTTCTTC

size: few
V: TRBV5-5
D: -
J: TRBJ2-3
CDR3: CASSLPGTSTDTQYF
DNA: TGTGCCAGCAGCTTGCCGGGGACTAGCACAGATACGCAGTATTTT

size: few
V: TRBV20-1
D: TRBD2
J: TRBJ2-3
CDR3: CSASRLAGALADTQYF
DNA: TGCAGTGCTTCGCGACTAGCGGGAGCTTTAGCGGATACGCAGTATTTT

size: many
V: TRBV29-1
D: -
J: TRBJ2-1
CDR3: CSVERGYNEQFF
DNA: TGCAGCGTTGAGAGGGGATACAATGAGCAGTTCTTC

size: -
V: TRBV2
D: TRBD1
J: TRBJ1-4
CDR3: CASRGYPGQVNEKLFF
DNA: TGTGCCAGCAGGGGTTATCCGGGACAGGTCAATGAAAAACTGTTTTTT

size: few
V: TRBV15
D: TRBD2
J: TRBJ2-7
CDR3: CATSRNGLAEQYF
DNA: TGTGCCACCAGCAGAAACGGACTAGCCGAGCAGTACTTC

size: -
V: TRBV7-9
D: -
J: TRBJ2-5
CDR3: CASSFSDYQETQYF
DNA: TGTGCCAGCAGCTTCTCCGACTACCAGGAGACCCAGTACTTC

size: few
V: TRBV3-1
D: -
J: TRBJ2-1
CDR3: CASSQAQGVGWAYEQFF
DNA: TGTGCCAGCAGCCAAGCCCAAGGGGTTGGGTGGGCTTATGAGCAGTTCTTC

size: -
V: TRBV6-2/TRBV6-3
D: -
J: TRBJ1-3
CDR3: CASRPHGSSGNTIYF
DNA: TGTGCCAGCAGGCCCCATGGGAGCTCTGGAAACACCATATATTTT

size: few
V: TRBV4-3
D: -
J: TRBJ1-2
CDR3: CASSQVLDQPFYGYTF
DNA: TGCGCCAGCAGCCAAGTGCTGGACCAACCCTTCTATGGCTACACCTTC

size: few
V: TRBV5-4
D: TRBD2
J: TRBJ2-7
CDR3: CASSSNDGTSGNPYEQYF
DNA: TGTGCCAGCAGCTCTAACGACGGGACTAGCGGGAACCCCTACGAGCAGTACTTC

size: few
V: TRBV7-2
D: TRBD1
J: TRBJ1-5
CDR3: CASSWGQGNQPQHF
DNA: TGTGCCAGCAGCTGGGGACAGGGCAATCAGCCCCAGCATTTT

size: -
V: TRBV14
D: -
J: TRBJ2-7
CDR3: CASSGGQGTYEQYF
DNA: TGTGCCAGCAGCGGAGGGCAGGGCACCTACGAGCAGTACTTC

size: -
V: TRBV12-3/TRBV12-4
D: TRBD2
J: TRBJ2-1
CDR3: CASSLRTSATGSSYNEQFF
DNA: TGTGCCAGCAGTTTGCGGACTAGCGCGACGGGGAGCTCCTACAATGAGCAGTTCTTC

size: -
V: TRBV6-5
D: -
J: TRBJ2-3
CDR3: CASSYRGIGTDTQYF
DNA: TGTGCCAGCAGTTACAGGGGGATCGGCACAGATACGCAGTATTTT

size: few
V: TRBV6-5
D: TRBD2
J: TRBJ2-1
CDR3: CASSYSGLAGGHEQFF
DNA: TGTGCCAGCAGTTACTCGGGGCTAGCGGGAGGGCATGAGCAGTTCTTC

size: -
V: TRBV25-1
D: -
J: TRBJ2-1
CDR3: CASSPDYRFGQFF
DNA: TGTGCCAGCAGCCCGGACTACCGATTTGGGCAGTTCTTC

size: many
V: TRBV7-8
D: -
J: TRBJ1-1
CDR3: CASSPPGRKNTEAFF
DNA: TGTGCCAGCAGCCCACCAGGACGGAAGAACACTGAAGCTTTCTTT

size: many
V: TRBV5-5
D: -
J: TRBJ2-7
CDR3: CASSRSATPYEQYF
DNA: TGTGCCAGCAGCCGATCAGCGACGCCCTACGAGCAGTACTTC